Below, 26 T cell receptor beta chains from the same sample are listed, as sequenced in a study of blood T cells in healthy people across ages. Through a sample-barcoded 5' primer and a J-beta primer mix, a second PCR was run for roughly 6 to 12 cycles. MiXCR, run by TCRdb on the 5' RACE reads, gives a single entry per CDR3 protein. Of about 650,000 distinct CDR3 sequences listed, about 50% are singletons. Material: blood. The receptors here all came from an elderly woman in good health.

The chain links TRBV7-8 to TRBJ1-2, with D unclear. Deletions cut 6 bases from V and 6 bases from J, with 14 bases between. Per the germline V gene, CDR1 is SGHVS and CDR2 is FQNEAQ. This CDR3 has 13 residues. This chain's CDR3 is CASSREGFDGYTF. CDR3 bases: TGTGCCAGCAGTCGAGAGGGTTTCGATGGCTACACCTTC. The whole variable domain, remainder taken from reference TRBV7-8 and TRBJ1-2, is GAGVSQSPRYKVAKRGQDVALRCDPISGHVSLFWYQQALGQGPEFLTYFQNEAQLDKSGLPSDRFFAERPEGSVSTLKIQRTQQEDSAVYLCASSREGFDGYTFGSGTRLTVV.

This clonotype was counted at least ten times. The chain has TRBV6-6 and TRBJ1-5, with a tentative D call TRBD1 (5 bases). CDR1 is MNHNY, CDR2 SVGAGI, per germline (reference sequence). The CDR3 has 14 amino acids. Trimming took 5 bases from V and 4 from J, leaving 12 bases between them. CDR3 in amino acids: CASSRDVRNQPQHF. For the CDR3, the DNA is TGTGCCAGCAGTCGGGACGTCAGAAATCAGCCCCAGCATTTT.

This clonotype came up many times. The genes are TRBV5-4 and TRBJ2-7; D gene unclear. CDR1 and CDR2 (germline): SGHNT, YYREEE (reference sequence). This CDR3 region has 13 residues. V was shortened by 0 bases and J by 6 bases, with 10 bases between the two germline ends. This CDR3 is CASSLDYSGEQYF. The CDR3 DNA follows: TGTGCCAGCAGCTTGGACTATTCGGGCGAGCAGTACTTC. The full variable domain, completed using reference TRBV5-4 and TRBJ2-7, is ETGVTQSPTHLIKTRGQQVTLRCSSQSGHNTVSWYQQALGQGPQFIFQYYREEENGRGNFPPRFSGLQFPNYSSELNVNALELDDSALYLCASSLDYSGEQYFGPGTRLTVT.

Comments on this clonotype: Being one base from a much bigger clone, this may be a read error. The chain combines TRBV5-1 with TRBJ2-5; the D gene is possibly TRBD1 (6 bases). CDR3 size: 15 residues. The germline V gene encodes CDR1 SGHRS and CDR2 YFSETQ. The V end was cut by 4 bases, the J end by 11 bases, with 24 bases between. CDR3 region: CASSIGTSLPYDQYF. Here the CDR3 DNA reads TGCGCCAGCAGCATCGGGACATCTCTCCCCTACGATCAGTACTTC.

This chain joins TRBV20-1 and TRBJ1-2; D is unresolved. The length of the CDR3 is 15 residues. Per the germline V gene, CDR1 is DFQATT and CDR2 is SNEGSKA (reference sequence). Trimming left V 0 bases short and J 4 bases short, with 15 bases between. This chain's CDR3 is CSARDSARTAYGYTF. The CDR3, as DNA: TGCAGTGCTAGAGATTCCGCCCGGACGGCCTATGGCTACACCTTC.

Concerning this clonotype: A read error may explain this, as a much larger clone is one base away. The rearrangement joins TRBV25-1 to TRBJ2-2; tentative D call: TRBD1 (6 bases). This CDR3 contains 16 residues. Trimming cost V 3 bases and J 4 bases, with 15 bases left between them. The germline CDR1 and CDR2 sequences are MGHDK and SYGVNS. CDR3 amino acids: CASSDSRGGSTGELFF. In DNA form, the CDR3 reads TGTGCCAGCAGTGATAGCAGGGGCGGTAGCACCGGGGAGCTGTTTTTT. Filled out from reference TRBV25-1 and TRBJ2-2, the complete variable domain reads EADIYQTPRYLVIGTGKKITLECSQTMGHDKMYWYQQDPGMELHLIHYSYGVNSTEKGDLSSESTVSRIRTEHFPLTLESARPSHTSQYLCASSDSRGGSTGELFFGEGSRLTVL.

This clonotype was seen more than once but under ten times. As DNA, the CDR3 is TGTGCCAGCAGCTTAGATATCGGGACCCATGGGGGGGGGTACTTC. Amino acids: CASSLDIGTHGGGYF. The chain carries TRBV7-2 and TRBJ2-5; 7 positions agree with TRBD2. CDR3 length: 15 amino acids. Germline assignment: CDR1 SGHTA and CDR2 FQGNSA. The J segment lost 13 bases and the V segment lost 1 base, leaving 15 bases of the junction unmatched. The full variable domain, with the rest looked up from reference TRBV7-2 and TRBJ2-5, is GAGVSQSPSNKVTEKGKDVELRCDPISGHTALYWYRQSLGQGLEFLIYFQGNSAPDKSGLPSDRFSAERTGGSVSTLTIQRTQQEDSAVYLCASSLDIGTHGGGYFGPGTRLLVL.

As for this clonotype: A single base separates this from a much larger clone, so it may be a read error. V and J are TRBV6-4 and TRBJ2-3; TRBD1 might be the D (5 bases). This CDR3 is 15 amino acids long. The germline gives CDR1 MRHNA, CDR2 SNTAGT. The CDR3 nucleotides are TGTGCCATCAGTGACGCGGCAGGGCACACAGATACGCAGTATTTT. This codes for CAISDAAGHTDTQYF.

V and J are TRBV9 and TRBJ2-7, with D perhaps matching TRBD2 (6 bases). V was trimmed by 6 bases and J by 6 bases, leaving 19 bases between them. Germline V CDR1 and CDR2: SGDLS, YYNGEE. The CDR3 is made up of 14 amino acids. The DNA of the CDR3 is TGTGCCAGCAAACCCGACGGGAGAGGCTCCGAGCAGTACTTC. This gives the protein CASKPDGRGSEQYF.

With regard to this clonotype: A much larger clone lies a single base off, so this may be a read error. The rearrangement links TRBV9 to TRBJ2-7; 9 nucleotides agree with TRBD1. In germline, CDR1 is SGDLS, CDR2 YYNGEE. V lost 4 bases and J lost 7; bases outside the gene matches: 12. This CDR3 region has 15 residues. The CDR3 DNA sequence: TGTGCCAGCAGCACTCGACAGGGGGGAGGAAATGAGCAGTACTTC. Its translation: CASSTRQGGGNEQYF. Drawing the rest from reference TRBV9 and TRBJ2-7, the complete variable domain is DSGVTQTPKHLITATGQRVTLRCSPRSGDLSVYWYQQSLDQGLQFLIQYYNGEERAKGNILERFSAQQFPDLHSELNLSSLELGDSALYFCASSTRQGGGNEQYFGPGTRLTVT.

CDR3 region: CASTLYQAANTGELFF. DNA for the CDR3: TGTGCCAGCACCCTATACCAGGCCGCGAACACCGGGGAGCTGTTTTTT. The chain uses TRBV6-5 and TRBJ2-2; no reliable D call. V lost 7 bases, J lost 0 bases, and 15 bases lay in between. CDR3 length: 16 residues. Germline CDR1 reads MNHEY; CDR2 reads SVGAGI.

With regard to this clonotype: Given a much more abundant clone one base away, this may be a read error. CDR3 protein: CAGRTGTGGNQPQHF. For the CDR3, the DNA is TGTGCCGGCAGGACCGGGACAGGGGGCAATCAGCCCCAGCATTTT. The chain is built from TRBV6-1 and TRBJ1-5; 10 nucleotides align to TRBD1. The CDR3 is 15 residues long. Germline loops: CDR1 MNHNS, CDR2 SASEGT.

This clonotype was counted between two and nine times. CDR3 bases: TGCAGCGCCGAAGATAACAGGGGGCGGGTTGAAGCTTTCTTT. Protein sequence: CSAEDNRGRVEAFF. The genes are TRBV29-1 and TRBJ1-1; 9 bases agree with TRBD1. The trim removed 7 bases at V and 7 bases at J, leaving 13 bases unmatched. Germline lookup yields CDR1 SQVTM and CDR2 ANQGSEA. The CDR3 is made up of 14 amino acids. The variable domain in full, completed from reference TRBV29-1 and TRBJ1-1, reads SAVISQKPSRDICQRGTSLTIQCQVDSQVTMMFWYRQQPGQSLTLIATANQGSEATYESGFVIDKFPISRPNLTFSTLTVSNMSPEDSSIYLCSAEDNRGRVEAFFGQGTRLTVV.

This clonotype was seen a handful of times. A single base separates this from a much larger clone, so it may be a read error. CDR3 in DNA: TGTGCCAGCAGTTACGGAGCGGGAGGGCCGAATGAGCAGTACTTC. Protein product: CASSYGAGGPNEQYF. J is TRBJ2-7 and V is TRBV6-6, with TRBD2 matching over 10 bases. J lost 7 bases, V lost 2 bases, and 8 bases had no gene match. The length of the CDR3 is 15 residues. Germline V gene data show CDR1 as MNHNY and CDR2 as SVGAGI (reference sequence).

Here the CDR3 reads CASSFSIRGCEQYF. The CDR3 DNA sequence: TGTGCCAGCAGTTTTTCGATTCGGGGGTGCGAGCAGTACTTC. The chain has TRBV28 and TRBJ2-7; TRBD2 is a possible D gene (6 bases). This CDR3 spans 14 amino acids. The germline V gene encodes CDR1 MDHEN and CDR2 SYDVKM. V was cut by 3 bases and J by 6 bases, with 15 bases left in between. Combining the CDR3 with reference TRBV28 and TRBJ2-7 gives the whole variable domain DVKVTQSSRYLVKRTGEKVFLECVQDMDHENMFWYRQDPGLGLRLIYFSYDVKMKEKGDIPEGYSVSREKKERFSLILESASTNQTSMYLCASSFSIRGCEQYFGPGTRLTVT.

This clonotype was observed at least ten times. J is TRBJ2-5 and V is TRBV2, with D unclear. The CDR3 spans 10 residues. Germline values: CDR1 SNHLY, CDR2 FYNNEI. V lost 4 bases and J 13 bases, leaving 10 bases between the germline ends. The CDR3 protein is CASSVQRRYF. The CDR3 DNA reads TGTGCCAGCAGTGTCCAGCGCCGGTACTTC.

The chain uses TRBV12-3 or TRBV12-4 and TRBJ2-1, with D possibly matching TRBD2 (6 bases). The CDR3 has 14 residues. Trimming shortened V by 5 bases and J by 6 bases, and 14 bases separated the two germline ends. The CDR3 region has the DNA TGTGCCAGCAGTGTTCTCCGGGGGTCCAATGAGCAGTTCTTC. This gives the protein CASSVLRGSNEQFF.

In the case of this clonotype: Possible read error: a much larger clone is one base away. V usage is TRBV20-1 and J usage is TRBJ2-5, with D perhaps TRBD2 (5 bases). Looked up from germline, CDR1 is DFQATT and CDR2 is SNEGSKA (reference sequence). The CDR3 spans 12 residues. The CDR3: CSTRPSEETQYF. CDR3 coding DNA: TGCAGTACTAGACCATCCGAGGAGACCCAGTACTTC.

A remark on this clonotype: A single base separates this from a much larger clone, so it may be a read error. V usage is TRBV20-1 and J usage is TRBJ2-1; 8 nucleotides align to TRBD2. V lost 5 bases and J lost 6; bases outside the gene matches: 18. The germline V gene has CDR1 DFQATT and CDR2 SNEGSKA (reference sequence). CDR3 length: 17 amino acids. The CDR3 DNA sequence: TGCAGTGCTGGAACCCCCCTAGGAGCGGGAGTCACCAATGAGCAGTTCTTC. Translated: CSAGTPLGAGVTNEQFF.

This rearrangement joins TRBV6-6 to TRBJ2-6; D call uncertain. The germline V and J ends were trimmed by 5 bases and 0 bases, with 8 bases remaining between them. The CDR3 has 15 residues. Germline V gene sequence: CDR1 MNHNY, CDR2 SVGAGI (reference sequence). The CDR3 DNA reads as TGTGCCAGCAGTCCGACCAGCTCTGGGGCCAACGTCCTGACTTTC. Translated: CASSPTSSGANVLTF.

V is TRBV7-9 and J is TRBJ1-2; no clear D. The V gene's germline CDR1 is SEHNR and CDR2 FQNEAQ (reference sequence). The CDR3 covers 15 residues. Trimming left V 1 base short and J 5 bases short, with 14 bases between. The CDR3 region has the DNA TGTGCCAGCAGCTTAGGGGTCCGAGTAGGGTATGGCTACACCTTC. Residues: CASSLGVRVGYGYTF.

In this sample, this clonotype turned up many times. The V and J genes are TRBV4-1 and TRBJ2-7; D not certain. V was pared by 1 base and J by 3 bases, with 10 bases between. The CDR3 spans 14 residues. Germline CDR1 is MGHRA and CDR2 is YSYEKL. CDR3 in DNA: TGCGCCAGCAGCCAAGGGACGCAAAACTACGAGCAGTACTTC. Protein sequence: CASSQGTQNYEQYF.

About this clonotype: The junction differs from germline at one of its ends, possibly a read error. V usage is TRBV30 and J usage is TRBJ1-4; D is uncertain. Per germline, CDR1 GTSNPN and CDR2 SVGIG (reference sequence). The CDR3 length is 13 residues. CDR3 DNA sequence: TGCGCCTGGAGCGGTGCGGTTAATGAAAAACTGTTTTTT. Protein: CAWSGAVNEKLFF.

The chain is built from TRBV20-1 and TRBJ2-1; D is perhaps TRBD2 (6 bases). The CDR3 is 15 amino acids. Germline V CDR1 and CDR2: DFQATT, SNEGSKA (reference sequence). With 3 bases removed from V and 0 bases from J, the gap between germline ends came to 12 bases. In nucleotides, the CDR3 is TGCAGTGCTAGGTTATTAGCGGTCTCCTACAATGAGCAGTTCTTC. Protein sequence: CSARLLAVSYNEQFF.

This chain uses TRBV29-1 with TRBJ2-3, with a tentative D call TRBD2 (6 bases). V lost 1 base and J lost 6, with 11 bases in between. The length of the CDR3 is 13 residues. CDR1 is SQVTM, CDR2 ANQGSEA, per germline. The CDR3 DNA reads TGCAGCGTTGAAGTTTCTGGAGGGGATACGCAGTATTTT. Translating it yields CSVEVSGGDTQYF.

The genes are TRBV11-3 and TRBJ1-1; D is undetermined. CDR1 and CDR2 (germline): SGHNT, YENEEA. The CDR3 loop spans 13 amino acids. The V end lost 1 base, the J end lost 11 bases, and 14 bases lay between the germline ends. The CDR3 loop reads CASSLGGSGEAFF. In nucleotides, the CDR3 is TGTGCCAGCAGCTTAGGGGGTTCGGGTGAGGCTTTCTTT.